A single sample is the source of the 22 T cell receptor beta chains below, sequenced in a study of naive and memory T cell subsets. TCR cDNA received a 3' ligated oligonucleotide that carried a UMI. Amplification of ligated cDNA took four PCR rounds with SP2 and nested alpha and beta constant primers. TCRdb analysed the UMI-ligation and nested PCR reads with MiXCR anew, one entry per CDR3 protein. The table records around 24,000 distinct CDR3 sequences, around 5% of them present only once. Input material: blood. These receptors were taken from an adult in good health.

Sample share makes this clonotype medium-sized (0.01 to 0.1%). The genes are TRBV6-5 and TRBJ1-1; 7 nucleotides line up with TRBD1. The junction had 8 bases not matched to a gene; V was cut back by 3 bases and J by 7 bases. Germline V gene sequence: CDR1 MNHEY, CDR2 SVGAGI. The CDR3 has 14 residues. CDR3 loop: CASSYSTGTHEAFF. CDR3 bases: TGTGCCAGCAGTTATTCGACAGGGACCCATGAAGCTTTCTTT.

This clonotype has more than one count but fewer than ten. J is TRBJ1-3 and V is TRBV7-2; D perhaps matches TRBD1 (5 bases). Germline CDR1 SGHTA, CDR2 FQGNSA. The CDR3 runs to 16 residues. Trimming pared 1 base from V and 2 bases from J, leaving 12 bases between. The CDR3 DNA reads as TGTGCCAGCAGCTTAGATAGGGGATTACCTGGAAACACCATATATTTT. This translates into CASSLDRGLPGNTIYF.

Many counts were recorded for this clonotype. The chain uses TRBV5-6 and TRBJ2-3; D perhaps matches TRBD2 (5 bases). V was clipped by 4 bases and J by 1 base, with 13 bases between them. CDR1 and CDR2 (germline): SGHDT, YYEEEE. The CDR3 spans 15 residues. The DNA for the CDR3 is TGTGCCAGCAGCCAAATCCGGGATCGCACAGATACGCAGTATTTT. It translates to CASSQIRDRTDTQYF.

A few counts support this clonotype. V and J are TRBV14 and TRBJ2-1; 8 nucleotides match TRBD2. Per germline, CDR1 SGHDN and CDR2 FVKESK. The CDR3 is made up of 15 amino acids. V was pared by 1 base and J by 9 bases, with 8 bases of the junction left unmatched. CDR3 bases: TGTGCCAGCAGCCAAGTTCGAGGACTAGCCGCTGAGCAGTTCTTC. Protein sequence: CASSQVRGLAAEQFF.

This clonotype was counted at least ten times. The genes are TRBV6-5 and TRBJ1-1, with a possible D match to TRBD1 (6 bases). V lost 10 bases and J 1 base, leaving 16 bases between the germline ends. Germline CDR1 is MNHEY and CDR2 is SVGAGI. The CDR3 runs 14 residues. The CDR3 region has the DNA TGTGCCACCGACTCCCTGACAGGGAACACTGAAGCTTTCTTT. Protein product: CATDSLTGNTEAFF.

This clonotype was counted at least ten times. J is TRBJ2-5 and V is TRBV9, with 13 bases fitting TRBD2. CDR1 is SGDLS and CDR2 is YYNGEE in the germline V gene. The CDR3 totals 17 residues. V dropped 4 bases and J dropped 1; count of bases not matched to a gene: 7. The CDR3 DNA reads as TGTGCCAGCAGCTGGACTAGCGGGAGAGGAGGCCAAGAGACCCAGTACTTC. It codes for CASSWTSGRGGQETQYF.

This clonotype was seen ten or more times. The rearrangement joins TRBV21-1 to TRBJ2-2; the table gives TRBD1 as D, unverified against the DNA. TRBV21-1 is designated a pseudogene. The CDR3 extends over 16 amino acids. CDR3 in DNA: TGTGCCAGCAGCAAATCCGGGACCCTGAACACCGGGGAGCTGTTTTTT. This sequence encodes CASSKSGTLNTGELFF.

This clonotype was seen many times. The J gene is TRBJ2-6, the V gene TRBV20-1; D is perhaps TRBD1 or TRBD2 (6 bases each). V dropped 5 bases and J dropped 4 bases, with 18 bases sitting between them. The CDR3 is 16 amino acids. Germline CDR1 DFQATT, CDR2 SNEGSKA (reference sequence). CDR3 sequence reads: CSAEPLRGTGANVLTF. DNA of the CDR3: TGCAGTGCTGAGCCCCTCCGGGGGACAGGGGCCAACGTCCTGACTTTC.

This clonotype was seen at least ten times. The chain joins TRBV6-2 or TRBV6-3 to TRBJ2-7; D possibly corresponds to TRBD2 (5 bases). The V end lost 8 bases, the J end lost 8 bases, and 13 bases lay between the germline ends. The CDR3 is 11 amino acids. Per germline, CDR1 MNHEY and CDR2 SVGEGT. Here the CDR3 reads CASGIGSKQYF. The CDR3 nucleotides read TGTGCCAGCGGGATTGGGAGTAAGCAGTACTTC.

In its sample, this clonotype was seen a few times. The genes are TRBV28 and TRBJ2-7, with 7 nucleotides matching TRBD2. The junction had 8 bases not matched to a gene; V was cut back by 6 bases and J by 6 bases. The CDR3 is 13 residues long. Germline V CDR1 and CDR2: MDHEN, SYDVKM. CDR3 nucleotide sequence: TGTGCCAGCAGCTATGAGCGGGGACGCGAGCAGTACTTC. This sequence encodes CASSYERGREQYF.

By share of the sample, this clonotype is medium-sized (0.01 to 0.1%). V and J are TRBV6-4 and TRBJ1-5; D is uncertain. V lost 1 base and J lost 9, with 10 bases in between. The CDR3 spans 13 residues. CDR1 and CDR2 from the germline V gene are MRHNA and SNTAGT. This chain's CDR3 is CASSDFEGGPQHF. The CDR3 DNA follows: TGTGCCAGCAGTGACTTCGAGGGTGGGCCCCAGCATTTT.

This clonotype was seen ten or more times. The junction and the germline gene differ at one end; a read error may be behind it. The J gene is TRBJ2-1, the V gene TRBV6-1, with 7 nucleotides matching TRBD2. CDR3 size: 15 residues. CDR1 and CDR2 from the germline V gene are MNHNS and SASEGT. CDR3 in DNA: TGTGCCAGCAGTCAAGCGGGAAGTACCTACAATGAGCAGTTCTTC. Its protein is CASSQAGSTYNEQFF.

This clonotype was detected many times. At one end, the junction sequence differs from germline, possibly due to a read error. The rearrangement joins TRBV9 to TRBJ1-3; the D gene is possibly TRBD1 (5 bases). The CDR3 is 15 residues long. Germline V gene data show CDR1 as SGDLS and CDR2 as YYNGEE. The CDR3 sequence: CASSSPGTSRNTIYF. In DNA form, the CDR3 reads TGTGCCAGCAGCTCCCCCGGGACCTCTAGAAACACCATATATTTT.

In its sample, this clonotype was seen many times. The chain uses TRBV20-1 and TRBJ1-1, with 7 bases lining up with TRBD1. V lost 0 bases and J lost 4; bases outside the gene matches: 5. This CDR3 has 14 residues. The germline CDR1 and CDR2 sequences are DFQATT and SNEGSKA (reference sequence). CDR3 bases: TGCAGTGCTAGAGATTCAGGGGGGAGCACTGAAGCTTTCTTT. Translating gives CSARDSGGSTEAFF.

The sample holds a few counts of this clonotype. J is TRBJ2-4 and V is TRBV13; D call uncertain. Looked up from germline, CDR1 is PRHDT and CDR2 is FYEKMQ (reference sequence). The V end was cut by 2 bases, the J end by 6 bases, with 14 bases between. The CDR3 length is 15 residues. CDR3 region: CASSLRQAILNIQYF. The CDR3 nucleotides are TGTGCCAGCAGCTTAAGGCAGGCGATCCTAAACATTCAGTACTTC.

The gene calls are TRBV5-1 and TRBJ2-5; D is unresolved. Trimming pared 0 bases from V and 5 bases from J, leaving 5 bases between. Germline values: CDR1 SGHRS, CDR2 YFSETQ. This CDR3 region has 12 residues. CDR3 sequence (DNA): TGCGCCAGCAGCTTGGCCGGTGAGACCCAGTACTTC. This gives the protein CASSLAGETQYF.

In this sample, this clonotype turned up many times. The chain is built from TRBV6-5 and TRBJ1-1; weak D call: TRBD1 (5 bases). The germline gives CDR1 MNHEY, CDR2 SVGAGI. Deletions cut 6 bases from V and 1 base from J, with 15 bases between. The CDR3 totals 15 residues. The DNA of the CDR3 is TGTGCCAGCAGATACGACCGGGGCCCGAACACTGAAGCTTTCTTT. Its protein product is CASRYDRGPNTEAFF.

This clonotype appeared a few times. The chain joins TRBV18 to TRBJ2-7; 7 bases align to TRBD1. Germline-derived CDR1 and CDR2 are KGHSH and LQKENI. The trim removed 2 bases at V and 3 bases at J, leaving 1 base unmatched. The CDR3 is 13 amino acids. For the CDR3, the DNA is TGTGCCAGCTCACCAAACAGGGGCTACGAGCAGTACTTC. Translated, it gives CASSPNRGYEQYF.

The V gene is TRBV28, the J gene TRBJ2-1; no reliable D call. CDR1 is MDHEN and CDR2 is SYDVKM in the germline V gene. V was pared by 6 bases and J by 6 bases, with 24 bases between. This CDR3 has 17 amino acids. In DNA form, the CDR3 reads TGTGCCAGCAGCCCTCATGCTATCACCTTCAACCCCAATGAGCAGTTCTTC. Its protein is CASSPHAITFNPNEQFF.

This clonotype showed up many times. The genes are TRBV5-1 and TRBJ1-2; no firm D call. The length of the CDR3 is 13 residues. CDR1 is SGHRS and CDR2 is YFSETQ in the germline V gene. Trimming took 3 bases from V and 2 from J, leaving 8 bases between them. Written as DNA, the CDR3 is TGCGCCAGCAGCTCCGACCCGAACTATGGCTACACCTTC. This gives the protein CASSSDPNYGYTF.

This clonotype appeared many times. The CDR3 region is CASSLEGNREETQYF. DNA of the CDR3: TGTGCCAGCAGCTTAGAGGGCAACAGGGAGGAGACCCAGTACTTC. This chain links TRBV7-9 with TRBJ2-5; weak D call: TRBD1 (6 bases). V was pared by 1 base and J by 5 bases, with 14 bases between. The germline V gene encodes CDR1 SEHNR and CDR2 FQNEAQ (reference sequence). The CDR3 totals 15 residues.

Worth noting for this clonotype: Being one base from a much bigger clone, this may be a read error. V gene TRBV7-2 combines with J gene TRBJ2-2, with 8 nucleotides matching TRBD2. Per the germline V gene, CDR1 is SGHTA and CDR2 is FQGNSA. V shed 11 bases, J shed 0 bases, and the junction held 8 bases outside the gene matches. The CDR3 is 15 amino acids. For the CDR3, the DNA is TGTGCCGGCACCCCGGGACTAGCGAACACCGGGGAGCTGTTTTTT. Residues: CAGTPGLANTGELFF.